This passage covers 17 T cell receptor beta chains from one sample sequenced in a study of blood T cell repertoires in COVID-19. Only in-frame clones appear in the TCRdb table, and some are missing; sequencing was by immunoSEQ multiplex PCR. This table has more than 200,000 clones, approximately 80% appearing once. Sequencing used peripheral blood. The receptor set was obtained from a woman aged 40 to 50 with active or convalescent COVID-19.

This clone was counted once. V is TRBV28 and J is TRBJ1-1; D is unresolved. CDR3 length equals 12 residues. In germline, CDR1 is MDHEN, CDR2 SYDVKM. Trimming removed 4 bases at V and 10 bases at J, with 13 bases between. The CDR3 DNA is TGTGCCAGCAGTTCCCTCCTGGAGGGAGCTTTCTTT. It translates to CASSSLLEGAFF.

This clone was picked up a small number of times. The V call is TRBV11-2, the J call TRBJ1-1, with D maybe TRBD1 (5 bases). The CDR3 has 12 amino acids. CDR1 is SGHAT and CDR2 is FQNNGV in the germline V gene. Trimming took off 8 bases at V and 2 bases at J, with 9 bases between the two ends. The CDR3: CASLRGNTEAFF. CDR3 nucleotide sequence: TGTGCCAGCCTAAGGGGCAACACTGAAGCTTTCTTT. Variable domain in full (rest from reference TRBV11-2 and TRBJ1-1): EAGVAQSPRYKIIEKRQSVAFWCNPISGHATLYWYQQILGQGPKLLIQFQNNGVVDDSQLPKDRFSAERLKGVDSTLKIQPAKLEDSAVYLCASLRGNTEAFFGQGTRLTVV.

The CDR3 coding sequence is TGTGCCAGCAGCCCTACGAGGGGGAGTAATTCACCCCTCCACTTT. Its protein is CASSPTRGSNSPLHF. The J gene is TRBJ1-6, the V gene TRBV5-6; tentatively, D is TRBD1 (6 bases). Germline CDR1 and CDR2: SGHDT and YYEEEE. This CDR3 region has 15 residues. Trimming left V 4 bases short and J 6 bases short, with 14 bases between.

This chain uses TRBV30 with TRBJ2-1, with D unclear. The CDR3 length is 14 residues. Between the trimmed V and J ends, which lost 2 bases and 0 bases, there was a span of 8 bases. Germline V gene sequence: CDR1 GTSNPN, CDR2 SVGIG (reference sequence). CDR3 bases: TGTGCCTGGAGTTCACTCTCCTCCTACAATGAGCAGTTCTTC. This gives the protein CAWSSLSSYNEQFF.

This clone has a single count. The chain carries TRBV7-9 and TRBJ2-5; D not resolved. V was pared by 1 base and J by 7 bases, with 7 bases between. This CDR3 has 12 residues. CDR1 is SEHNR and CDR2 is FQNEAQ in the germline V gene (reference sequence). The CDR3 nucleotides read TGTGCCAGCAGCTTAGGTTCGGGGACCCAGTACTTC. Protein: CASSLGSGTQYF.

This chain uses TRBV7-9 with TRBJ1-1; 7 bases match TRBD1. The CDR3 has 14 residues. V lost 5 bases and J lost 4; bases outside the gene matches: 7. From germline, CDR1 is SEHNR and CDR2 FQNEAQ (reference sequence). The CDR3 here is CASSPTGIFTEAFF. CDR3 bases: TGTGCCAGCAGCCCGACAGGGATTTTCACTGAAGCTTTCTTT.

The chain couples TRBV7-9 to TRBJ1-4; 7 bases align to TRBD1. The CDR3 loop spans 17 amino acids. Germline assignment: CDR1 SEHNR and CDR2 FQNEAQ (reference sequence). V gave up 5 bases and J gave up 1 base; unmatched junction bases: 10. CDR3 sequence: CASSHPTGPLTNEKLFF. DNA for the CDR3: TGTGCCAGCAGCCACCCGACAGGGCCCCTAACTAATGAAAAACTGTTTTTT.

The chain combines TRBV9 with TRBJ1-5; D remains unclear. The CDR3 covers 14 residues. CDR1 SGDLS and CDR2 YYNGEE come from the germline V gene. The V and J ends lost 0 bases and 3 bases respectively, with 7 bases between them. The CDR3 protein is CASSVGHINQPQHF. The CDR3 coding sequence is TGTGCCAGCAGCGTAGGACACATCAATCAGCCCCAGCATTTT.

The V and J genes are TRBV2 and TRBJ1-6, with D perhaps TRBD1 (5 bases). From germline, CDR1 is SNHLY and CDR2 FYNNEI. Deletions cut 3 bases from V and 0 bases from J, with 9 bases between. There are 16 residues in the CDR3. This CDR3 reads CASSETVGSYNSPLHF. In nucleotides, the CDR3 is TGTGCCAGCAGTGAGACAGTAGGCTCCTATAATTCACCCCTCCACTTT.

The chain is built from TRBV28 and TRBJ1-5; 9 nucleotides align to TRBD1. Per the germline V gene, CDR1 is MDHEN and CDR2 is SYDVKM. The CDR3 consists of 21 residues. With V trimmed by 4 bases and J by 0 bases, 19 bases remained unmatched. The CDR3 reads CASSSLHPPGQGLYSNQPQHF. The CDR3 DNA reads TGTGCCAGCAGTTCTCTCCACCCCCCGGGACAGGGCTTATATAGCAATCAGCCCCAGCATTTT.

This clone showed up just once. One junction end disagrees with the germline gene, perhaps due to a read error. The CDR3 spells CASRLGQTNPEAFF. DNA for the CDR3: TGCGCCAGCAGGTTGGGACAGACAAACCCTGAAGCTTTCTTT. The V call is TRBV5-1, the J call TRBJ1-1; 7 bases map to TRBD1. The CDR3 is made up of 14 amino acids. The germline V gene encodes CDR1 SGHRS and CDR2 YFSETQ.

This clone was observed a handful of times. The CDR3 loop reads CASSPTGYRVNSPLHF. Here the CDR3 DNA reads TGTGCCAGCAGTCCGACAGGATATCGGGTTAATTCACCCCTCCACTTT. V and J are TRBV28 and TRBJ1-6; maybe TRBD1 (6 bases). This CDR3 contains 16 residues. Germline loops: CDR1 MDHEN, CDR2 SYDVKM. Trimming took 5 bases from V and 6 from J, leaving 17 bases between them.

The chain uses TRBV10-2 and TRBJ1-2; no clear D. The germline V gene has CDR1 WSHSY and CDR2 SAAADI. The V gene lost 3 bases and the J gene lost 1 base, with 3 bases spanning the gap. The CDR3 totals 12 residues. The CDR3 reads CASSDLNYGYTF. The DNA for the CDR3 is TGCGCCAGCAGTGATCTTAACTATGGCTACACCTTC.

V gene TRBV11-1 combines with J gene TRBJ2-2; D unclear. The germline V gene has CDR1 SGHAT and CDR2 FQDESV (reference sequence). This CDR3 contains 14 residues. V was clipped by 1 base and J by 3 bases, with 6 bases between them. DNA for the CDR3: TGTGCCAGCAGCTTAGGTCTCGACACCGGGGAGCTGTTTTTT. It specifies CASSLGLDTGELFF.

The chain links TRBV28 to TRBJ1-2; 8 bases are shared with TRBD1. In germline, CDR1 is MDHEN, CDR2 SYDVKM. CDR3 length: 17 amino acids. The trim removed 3 bases at V and 0 bases at J, leaving 9 bases unmatched. The CDR3 nucleotides read TGTGCCAGCAGTTTCGGGACAGGTTGGGGGTCTAACTATGGCTACACCTTC. This codes for CASSFGTGWGSNYGYTF.

A few counts support this clone. The chain is built from TRBV2 and TRBJ2-1; 10 positions agree with TRBD1. Germline assignment: CDR1 SNHLY and CDR2 FYNNEI. This CDR3 is 14 amino acids long. Unmatched junction bases numbered 6, after V lost 4 bases and J lost 9 bases. The CDR3 nucleotides read TGTGCCAGCAGTGGATCCGGGACAGGGGTTGAGCAGTTCTTC. Amino acid sequence: CASSGSGTGVEQFF.

The V gene is TRBV2, the J gene TRBJ2-1, with D unclear. Germline CDR1 SNHLY, CDR2 FYNNEI. With 3 bases removed from V and 5 bases from J, the gap between germline ends came to 11 bases. The CDR3 covers 14 residues. This chain's CDR3 is CASSDRSQHNEQFF. As DNA, the CDR3 is TGTGCCAGCAGTGATAGGTCACAGCACAATGAGCAGTTCTTC.